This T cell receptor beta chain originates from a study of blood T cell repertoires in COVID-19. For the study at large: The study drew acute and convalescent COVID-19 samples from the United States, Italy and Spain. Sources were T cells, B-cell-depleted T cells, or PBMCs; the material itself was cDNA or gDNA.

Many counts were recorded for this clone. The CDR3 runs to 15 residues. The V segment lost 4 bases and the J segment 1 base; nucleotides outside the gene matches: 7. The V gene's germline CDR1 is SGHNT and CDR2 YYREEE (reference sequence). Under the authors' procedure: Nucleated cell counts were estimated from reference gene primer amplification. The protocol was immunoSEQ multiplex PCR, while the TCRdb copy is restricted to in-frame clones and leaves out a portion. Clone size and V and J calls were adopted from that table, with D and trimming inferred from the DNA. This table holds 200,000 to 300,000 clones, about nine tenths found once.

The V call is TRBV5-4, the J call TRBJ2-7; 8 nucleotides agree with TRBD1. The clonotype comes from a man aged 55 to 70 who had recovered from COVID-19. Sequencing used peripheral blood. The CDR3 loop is CASSATGGFSYEQYF. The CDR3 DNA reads TGTGCCAGCAGCGCTACAGGGGGTTTTTCCTACGAGCAGTACTTC.